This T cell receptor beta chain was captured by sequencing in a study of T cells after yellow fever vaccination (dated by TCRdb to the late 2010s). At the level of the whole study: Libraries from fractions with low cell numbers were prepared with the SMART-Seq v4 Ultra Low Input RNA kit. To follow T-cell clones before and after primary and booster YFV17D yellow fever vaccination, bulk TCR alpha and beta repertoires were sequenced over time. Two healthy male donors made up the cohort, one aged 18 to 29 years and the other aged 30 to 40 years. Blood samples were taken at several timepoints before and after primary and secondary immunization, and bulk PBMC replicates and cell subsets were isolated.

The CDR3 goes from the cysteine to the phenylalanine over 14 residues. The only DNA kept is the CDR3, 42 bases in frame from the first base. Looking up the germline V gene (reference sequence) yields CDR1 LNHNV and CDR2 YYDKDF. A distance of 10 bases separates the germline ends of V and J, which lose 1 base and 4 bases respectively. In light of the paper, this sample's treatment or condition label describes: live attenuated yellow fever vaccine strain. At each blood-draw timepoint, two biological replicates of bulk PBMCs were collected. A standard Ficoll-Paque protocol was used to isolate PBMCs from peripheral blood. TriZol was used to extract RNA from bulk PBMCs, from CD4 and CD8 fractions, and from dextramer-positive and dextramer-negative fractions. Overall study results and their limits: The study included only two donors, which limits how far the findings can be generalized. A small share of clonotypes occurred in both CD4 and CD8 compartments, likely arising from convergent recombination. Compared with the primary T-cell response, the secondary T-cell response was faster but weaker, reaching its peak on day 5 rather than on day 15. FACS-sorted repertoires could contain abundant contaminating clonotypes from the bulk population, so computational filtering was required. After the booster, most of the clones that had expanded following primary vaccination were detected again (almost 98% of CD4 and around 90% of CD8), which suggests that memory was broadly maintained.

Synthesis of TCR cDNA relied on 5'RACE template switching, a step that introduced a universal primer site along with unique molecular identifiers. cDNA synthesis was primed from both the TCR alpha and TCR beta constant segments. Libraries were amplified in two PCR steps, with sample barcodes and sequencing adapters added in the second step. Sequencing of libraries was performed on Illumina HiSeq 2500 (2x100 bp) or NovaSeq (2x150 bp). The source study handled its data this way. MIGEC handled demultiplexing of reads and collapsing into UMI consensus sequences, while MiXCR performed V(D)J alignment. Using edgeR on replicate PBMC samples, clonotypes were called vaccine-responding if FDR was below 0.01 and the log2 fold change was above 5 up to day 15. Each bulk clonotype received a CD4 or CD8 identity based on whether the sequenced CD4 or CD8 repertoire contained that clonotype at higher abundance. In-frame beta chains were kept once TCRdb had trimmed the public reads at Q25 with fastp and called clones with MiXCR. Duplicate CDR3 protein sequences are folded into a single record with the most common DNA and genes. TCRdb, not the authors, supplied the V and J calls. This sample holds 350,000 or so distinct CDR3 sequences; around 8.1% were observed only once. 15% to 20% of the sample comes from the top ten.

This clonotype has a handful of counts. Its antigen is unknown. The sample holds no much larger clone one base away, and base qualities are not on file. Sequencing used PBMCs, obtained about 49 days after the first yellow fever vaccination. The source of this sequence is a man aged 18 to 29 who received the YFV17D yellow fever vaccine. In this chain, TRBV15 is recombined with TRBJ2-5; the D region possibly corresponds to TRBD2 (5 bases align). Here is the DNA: TGTGCCACCAGCAGAGGAGGAGGTGGAGAGACCCAGTACTTC. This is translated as CATSRGGGGETQYF.